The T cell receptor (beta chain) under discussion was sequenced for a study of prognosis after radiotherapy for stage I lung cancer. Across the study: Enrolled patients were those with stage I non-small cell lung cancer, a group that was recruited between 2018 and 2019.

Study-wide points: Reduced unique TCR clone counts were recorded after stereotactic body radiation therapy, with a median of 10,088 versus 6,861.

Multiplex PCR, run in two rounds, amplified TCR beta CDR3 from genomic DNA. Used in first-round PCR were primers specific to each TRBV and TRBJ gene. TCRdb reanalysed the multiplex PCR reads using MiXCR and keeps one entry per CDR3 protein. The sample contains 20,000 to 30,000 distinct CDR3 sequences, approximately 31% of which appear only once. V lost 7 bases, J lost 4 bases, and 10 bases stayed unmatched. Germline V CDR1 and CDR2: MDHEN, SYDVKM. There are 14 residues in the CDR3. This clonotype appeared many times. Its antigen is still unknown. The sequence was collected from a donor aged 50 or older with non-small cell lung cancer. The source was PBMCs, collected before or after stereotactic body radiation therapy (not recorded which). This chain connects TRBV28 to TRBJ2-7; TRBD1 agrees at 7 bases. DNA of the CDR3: TGTGCCAGCACCAAGACAGGGTTGGAGTACGAGCAGTACTTC. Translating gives CASTKTGLEYEQYF.